The entry that follows covers one T cell receptor (beta chain) sequence. Its target is not known. V lost 11 bases to trimming and J lost 1 base; unmatched junction nucleotides: 7. The CDR3 contains 13 residues. CDR1 and CDR2 (germline): MNHNY, SVGAGI (reference sequence). The sample comes from a study of beta chain features in type 1 diabetes. Reverse transcribing all isolated RNA meant expressed TCRB transcripts were sequenced. The data were produced by immunoSEQ multiplex PCR, yet TCRdb's version contains in-frame clones alone and is incomplete. The repertoire holds about 180,000 clones, with about 7.8% as singletons. Study-wide findings and caveats: Across all four CD4+ subsets, people with type 1 diabetes showed modestly shorter TCRB CDR3s.

This chain joins TRBV6-6 and TRBJ1-1; 7 bases line up with TRBD1. The sequenced sample consisted of central memory CD4+ T cells from blood. This TCR was recovered from a woman in her 40s with type 1 diabetes. The CDR3 bases are TGTGCCGGCACAGGGGCAAAGAACACTGAAGCTTTCTTT. Translating gives CAGTGAKNTEAFF.